This T cell receptor beta chain was captured in a study of OX40 agonist ivuxolimab in advanced cancers. Study overall: It was ivuxolimab, an agonistic anti-OX40 (CD134) antibody, that patients were treated with. Administration of intravenous ivuxolimab to patients occurred every 2 weeks at 0.01 to 10 mg/kg. Whole-study findings and limits: At 0.1 to 3.0 mg/kg, CD4+ and CD8+ blood T cells expanded clonally by week 6. Researchers report that CD8+ T cells had, on average, more expanded clones than CD4+.

Method: immunoSEQ multiplex PCR; TCRdb's copy keeps in-frame clones and lacks some. The table has about 95,000 clones, roughly 91% seen once. A word on this clone: Its target is not known.

Germline V gene lookup returns CDR1 MDHEN and CDR2 SYDVKM. The CDR3 is 12 residues long. Trimming took 11 bases from V and 1 from J, leaving 8 bases between them. The chain links TRBV28 to TRBJ2-2, with D perhaps matching TRBD1 (5 bases). This receptor was identified in an adult with an advanced solid tumor such as melanoma, head and neck, liver or kidney cancer. The sequencing here drew on CD4+ or CD8+ T cells sorted from blood, taken in a trial of the OX40 agonist ivuxolimab. In nucleotides, the CDR3 is TGTGCCGCCCAGGGGAACACCGGGGAGCTGTTTTTT. Protein: CAAQGNTGELFF.